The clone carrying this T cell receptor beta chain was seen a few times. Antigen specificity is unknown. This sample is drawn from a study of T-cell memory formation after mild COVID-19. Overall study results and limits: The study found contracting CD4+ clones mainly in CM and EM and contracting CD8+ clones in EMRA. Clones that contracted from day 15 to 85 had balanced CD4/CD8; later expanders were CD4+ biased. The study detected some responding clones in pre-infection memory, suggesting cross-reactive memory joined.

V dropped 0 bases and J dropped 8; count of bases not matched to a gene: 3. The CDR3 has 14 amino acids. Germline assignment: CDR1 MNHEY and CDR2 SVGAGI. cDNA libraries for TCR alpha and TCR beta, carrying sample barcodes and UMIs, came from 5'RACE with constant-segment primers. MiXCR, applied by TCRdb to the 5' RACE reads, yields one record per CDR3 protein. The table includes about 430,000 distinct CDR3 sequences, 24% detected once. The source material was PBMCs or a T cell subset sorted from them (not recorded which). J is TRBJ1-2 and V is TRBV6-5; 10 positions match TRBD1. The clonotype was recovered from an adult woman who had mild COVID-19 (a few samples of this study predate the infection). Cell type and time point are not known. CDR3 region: CASSYSTGGGGYTF. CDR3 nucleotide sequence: TGTGCCAGCAGTTACTCGACAGGGGGCGGAGGCTACACCTTC.